One and the same sample provided the 25 T cell receptor beta chains below, sequenced in a study of blood T cell repertoires in COVID-19. The assay was immunoSEQ multiplex PCR, and TCRdb's table has in-frame clones only and misses some. The table shows 300,000 to 450,000 clones, with around 87% occurring only once. The specimen was peripheral blood. Receptors were obtained from a woman aged 60-70 years with COVID-19, enrolled during active disease.

Worth noting for this clone: This sample includes further DNA sequences coding for the same CDR3. This chain links TRBV7-3 with TRBJ1-6; a possible D gene is TRBD1 (5 bases). CDR3 size: 14 residues. CDR1 is SGHTA, CDR2 FQGTGA, per germline. Trimming took off 0 bases at V and 7 bases at J, with 7 bases between the two ends. CDR3 coding DNA: TGTGCCAGCAGCTTAACAGGGGCCAATTCACCCCTCCACTTT. This gives the protein CASSLTGANSPLHF.

The chain links TRBV12-5 to TRBJ2-4, with D possibly TRBD1 on 7 matching bases. V was trimmed by 11 bases and J by 1 base, leaving 15 bases between them. CDR1 and CDR2 (germline): LGHNT, FRNRAP. CDR3 length: 14 amino acids. The CDR3 DNA reads as TGTGCTGCCCCAGGGGGGTGCGCCAAAAACATTCAGTACTTC. Residues: CAAPGGCAKNIQYF.

This chain links TRBV5-1 with TRBJ2-5, with D maybe TRBD2 (6 bases). The CDR3 sequence is 16 residues long. Germline V CDR1 and CDR2: SGHRS, YFSETQ. V was clipped by 1 base and J by 5 bases, with 18 bases between them. CDR3 bases: TGCGCCAGCAGCTTGATTATCGCGGGGAGTGCGGAGACCCAGTACTTC. It specifies CASSLIIAGSAETQYF.

The genes are TRBV28 and TRBJ2-1; 7 bases match TRBD1. V was clipped by 7 bases and J by 9 bases; unmatched bases: 15. There are 15 residues in the CDR3. Germline V gene sequence: CDR1 MDHEN, CDR2 SYDVKM. As DNA, the CDR3 is TGTGCCAGCAACCAACAGGGGTACGGGCTAAGTGAGCAGTTCTTC. It encodes CASNQQGYGLSEQFF. The full variable domain, in which reference TRBV28 and TRBJ2-1 provide the parts outside the CDR3, is DVKVTQSSRYLVKRTGEKVFLECVQDMDHENMFWYRQDPGLGLRLIYFSYDVKMKEKGDIPEGYSVSREKKERFSLILESASTNQTSMYLCASNQQGYGLSEQFFGPGTRLTVL.

This clone was observed a few times. The genes are TRBV5-6 and TRBJ1-1, with TRBD1 identical over 10 bases. CDR3 length equals 16 residues. CDR1 and CDR2 from the germline V gene are SGHDT and YYEEEE. Trimming cost V 1 base and J 2 bases; bases outside gene matches: 5. The CDR3 DNA sequence: TGTGCCAGCAGCTTGCCCGGACAGGGGGGAAACACTGAAGCTTTCTTT. It is translated as CASSLPGQGGNTEAFF.

This chain joins TRBV28 and TRBJ1-1, with a possible D match to TRBD1 (5 bases). Germline V gene data show CDR1 as MDHEN and CDR2 as SYDVKM. The CDR3 sequence is 14 residues long. V was cut by 7 bases and J by 1 base, with 13 bases left in between. Written as DNA, the CDR3 is TGTGCCAGCATACAGGCTAGGGGGAACACTGAAGCTTTCTTT. Translated, it gives CASIQARGNTEAFF.

The chain combines TRBV18 with TRBJ1-1; D is perhaps TRBD1 (6 bases). The germline V gene encodes CDR1 KGHSH and CDR2 LQKENI. The CDR3 sequence is 14 residues long. Trimming took off 0 bases at V and 8 bases at J, with 13 bases between the two ends. The CDR3 protein is CASSPPAGETEAFF. DNA of the CDR3: TGTGCCAGCTCACCACCCGCAGGGGAGACAGAAGCTTTCTTT.

This chain joins TRBV28 and TRBJ1-6, with 10 positions matching TRBD1. J lost 8 bases, V lost 11 bases, and 6 bases had no gene match. Per germline, CDR1 MDHEN and CDR2 SYDVKM. The CDR3 is 13 residues long. This CDR3 is CAAAGQGDSPLHF. Here the CDR3 DNA reads TGTGCCGCCGCAGGACAGGGGGATTCACCCCTCCACTTT. Full variable domain (rest looked up from reference TRBV28 and TRBJ1-6): DVKVTQSSRYLVKRTGEKVFLECVQDMDHENMFWYRQDPGLGLRLIYFSYDVKMKEKGDIPEGYSVSREKKERFSLILESASTNQTSMYLCAAAGQGDSPLHFGNGTRLTVT.

J is TRBJ2-1 and V is TRBV5-1; 14 bases fit TRBD2. The V and J ends lost 4 bases and 7 bases, in that order; junction bases with no gene match: 7. From germline, CDR1 is SGHRS and CDR2 YFSETQ. This CDR3 has 16 amino acids. The CDR3 DNA reads TGCGCCAGCAGCCTGACTAGCGGGGGGGCGGTTAATGAGCAGTTCTTC. It yields the protein CASSLTSGGAVNEQFF.

This chain joins TRBV4-1 and TRBJ2-7, with 8 bases lining up with TRBD1. This CDR3 contains 16 residues. The junction had 8 bases not matched to a gene; V was cut back by 4 bases and J by 0 bases. Looked up from germline, CDR1 is MGHRA and CDR2 is YSYEKL. For the CDR3, the DNA is TGCGCCAGCAGCCGCAAGACAGGGGAGAGCTCCTACGAGCAGTACTTC. Protein product: CASSRKTGESSYEQYF.

The chain recombines TRBV6-2 or TRBV6-3 with TRBJ2-7; TRBD1 might be the D (5 bases). The V gene's germline CDR1 is MNHEY and CDR2 SVGEGT. The CDR3 has 11 residues. The V gene lost 6 bases and the J gene lost 6 bases, with 9 bases spanning the gap. CDR3 nucleotides: TGTGCCAGCAGCCAAAGGGGCGAGCAGTACTTC. Translating gives CASSQRGEQYF.

V is TRBV18 and J is TRBJ2-7, with 7 bases lining up with TRBD2. Trimming at V came to 6 bases and at J to 7 bases, leaving 9 bases not matched to a gene. CDR1 and CDR2 from the germline V gene are KGHSH and LQKENI. The CDR3 length is 13 residues. The CDR3 protein is CASSLSGTTEQYF. In nucleotides, the CDR3 is TGTGCCAGCTCCCTCTCCGGGACTACAGAGCAGTACTTC.

The V and J genes are TRBV3-1 (or the pseudogene TRBV3-2) and TRBJ2-7; no definite D call. This CDR3 comprises 14 residues. In germline, CDR1 is LGHDT, CDR2 YNNKEL (reference sequence). V was trimmed by 1 base and J by 1 base, leaving 8 bases between them. The CDR3 DNA sequence: TGTGCCAGCAGCCAAGTAACACATTCCTACGAGCAGTACTTC. Encoded protein: CASSQVTHSYEQYF.

This clone was recorded a few times. The CDR3 region is CASAGTGNSPLHF. Here the CDR3 DNA reads TGTGCCAGCGCAGGGACAGGGAATTCACCCCTCCACTTT. This chain links TRBV28 with TRBJ1-6, with 9 bases matching TRBD1. The CDR3 is 13 residues long. The germline gives CDR1 MDHEN, CDR2 SYDVKM. With 8 bases clipped from V and 7 bases from J, the junction kept 3 bases outside the gene matches.

The chain recombines TRBV5-1 with TRBJ2-5; possibly TRBD2 for D (5 bases). CDR1 is SGHRS, CDR2 YFSETQ, per germline. The V gene lost 5 bases and the J gene lost 1 base, with 9 bases spanning the gap. The CDR3 is 13 residues long. The CDR3 here is CASRTEGQETQYF. Written as DNA, the CDR3 is TGCGCCAGCAGAACCGAGGGCCAAGAGACCCAGTACTTC.

The V and J genes are TRBV4-1 and TRBJ2-7; 7 nucleotides match TRBD1. With V trimmed by 4 bases and J by 4 bases, 7 bases remained unmatched. The CDR3 spans 14 residues. Germline values: CDR1 MGHRA, CDR2 YSYEKL. The CDR3: CASSPWDSVYEQYF. Here the CDR3 DNA reads TGCGCCAGCAGCCCTTGGGACAGCGTTTACGAGCAGTACTTC.

Only a few counts were recorded for this clone. This chain connects TRBV4-1 to TRBJ2-7; 7 positions match TRBD2. Per germline, CDR1 MGHRA and CDR2 YSYEKL. The V gene end was trimmed by 4 bases and the J gene end by 1 base; junction bases not matched to a gene: 10. CDR3 size: 16 residues. For the CDR3, the DNA is TGCGCCAGCAGCCCGCAGTCGAGCGGGGATTCCTACGAGCAGTACTTC. This translates into CASSPQSSGDSYEQYF.

This clone has only a few counts. Other DNA variants within this sample encode the same CDR3. The rearrangement links TRBV18 to TRBJ1-1; D uncertain. Trimming pared 6 bases from V and 3 bases from J, leaving 5 bases between. CDR3 length: 11 amino acids. In germline, CDR1 is KGHSH, CDR2 LQKENI. The DNA of the CDR3 is TGTGCCAGCTCCCCCGACACTGAAGCTTTCTTT. Protein: CASSPDTEAFF.

The chain is built from TRBV18 and TRBJ1-5, with D possibly matching TRBD1 (5 bases). The V end was cut by 0 bases, the J end by 1 base, with 13 bases between. Germline lookup yields CDR1 KGHSH and CDR2 LQKENI. The CDR3 has 17 residues. The DNA for the CDR3 is TGTGCCAGCTCACCACCGGGAGGGACTAACAGCAATCAGCCCCAGCATTTT. It yields the protein CASSPPGGTNSNQPQHF.

This clone appeared a single time. This rearrangement joins TRBV2 to TRBJ2-5; D unresolved. CDR1 and CDR2 (germline): SNHLY, FYNNEI. Trimming pared 5 bases from V and 7 bases from J, leaving 11 bases between. CDR3 length equals 12 residues. CDR3 amino acids: CASSLQTGTQYF. The DNA for the CDR3 is TGTGCCAGCAGTCTTCAAACGGGGACCCAGTACTTC.

In DNA, the CDR3 is TGTGCCTGGGGACAGGGGGCGTTGGAGACCCAGTACTTC. Its protein product is CAWGQGALETQYF. V and J are TRBV30 and TRBJ2-5, with 11 bases aligning to TRBD1. Germline values: CDR1 GTSNPN, CDR2 SVGIG (reference sequence). V was pared by 5 bases and J by 5 bases, with 4 bases of the junction left unmatched. CDR3 length: 13 amino acids.

This rearrangement joins TRBV4-1 to TRBJ2-5; 10 positions agree with TRBD2. Germline CDR1 MGHRA, CDR2 YSYEKL. The CDR3 covers 16 residues. Trimming removed 0 bases from V and 5 bases from J; junction bases left unmatched: 6. The CDR3 protein is CASSQEYGSGGETQYF. The CDR3 coding sequence is TGCGCCAGCAGCCAAGAATATGGTAGCGGGGGGGAGACCCAGTACTTC.

A single count supports this clone. The rearrangement links TRBV2 to TRBJ1-3; no clear D. Trimming removed 4 bases at V and 0 bases at J, with 4 bases between. Per germline, CDR1 SNHLY and CDR2 FYNNEI. The CDR3 is 13 amino acids. Here the CDR3 reads CASSVSSGNTIYF. CDR3 nucleotides: TGTGCCAGCAGTGTGAGCTCTGGAAACACCATATATTTT.

The V and J genes are TRBV2 and TRBJ1-5, with D tentatively TRBD1 (5 bases). Between the trimmed V and J ends, which lost 6 bases and 4 bases, there was a span of 10 bases. CDR1 and CDR2 (germline): SNHLY, FYNNEI. The CDR3 extends over 13 amino acids. The CDR3: CASRGLRNQPQHF. The CDR3 DNA reads as TGTGCCAGCAGGGGACTGAGGAATCAGCCCCAGCATTTT.

This rearrangement joins TRBV5-4 to TRBJ1-2, with D possibly matching TRBD1 (6 bases). Germline V CDR1 and CDR2: SGHNT, YYREEE (reference sequence). Trimming cost V 4 bases and J 2 bases, with 12 bases left between them. This CDR3 spans 14 amino acids. Here the CDR3 DNA reads TGTGCCAGCAGCGCTCTCCAGGGGAACTATGGCTACACCTTC. Translated: CASSALQGNYGYTF. Full variable domain (rest looked up from reference TRBV5-4 and TRBJ1-2): ETGVTQSPTHLIKTRGQQVTLRCSSQSGHNTVSWYQQALGQGPQFIFQYYREEENGRGNFPPRFSGLQFPNYSSELNVNALELDDSALYLCASSALQGNYGYTFGSGTRLTVV.